A single sample is the source of the 26 T cell receptor beta chains below, sequenced in a study of shared clonotypes between healthy human individuals (dated by TCRdb to 2019 to 2021). Libraries were prepared through the immunoSEQ multiplex PCR assay. In its TCRdb copy, this immuneACCESS table keeps in-frame sequences only and misses some clones. Where compared with another copy, unresolved V genes explain less than half of these, and the others have no known cause. Recorded for this sample are about 1.5 million clones; nearly 99% of them occurred a single time. The top ten clonotypes cover around 0.47% of the sample. Sequencing was performed on naive CD4+ T cells sorted from blood. The cell subset or site label, as the study defines it: CD45RA+ positively selected. Source of these receptors: a young man in good health.

The gene calls are TRBV4-2 and TRBJ1-1; 8 nucleotides align to TRBD1. The CDR3 is made up of 17 amino acids. Germline lookup yields CDR1 LGHNA and CDR2 YNFKEQ. The junction had 11 bases not matched to a gene; V was cut back by 0 bases and J by 5 bases. The DNA for the CDR3 is TGTGCCAGCAGCCAAGAGGGGACAGGCATAAGGGGAACTGAAGCTTTCTTT. Translated, it gives CASSQEGTGIRGTEAFF.

CDR3 nucleotides: TGTGCCAGCAGTTACTCGTCTAGGTCGAACACCATATATTTT. This sequence encodes CASSYSSRSNTIYF. V and J are TRBV6-5 and TRBJ1-3, with D hard to call. This CDR3 spans 14 amino acids. The ends were cut back, 0 bases at V and 7 bases at J, with 10 bases in the middle. CDR1 and CDR2 from the germline V gene are MNHEY and SVGAGI.

This clone was detected only once. The gene calls are TRBV7-3 and TRBJ2-7; 10 bases fit TRBD2. Unmatched junction bases numbered 11, after V lost 0 bases and J lost 6 bases. Germline V CDR1 and CDR2: SGHTA, FQGTGA. CDR3 length: 17 amino acids. CDR3 residues: CASSLTGFGTSVSEQYF. In DNA, the CDR3 is TGTGCCAGCAGCTTAACAGGATTCGGGACTAGCGTTTCCGAGCAGTACTTC.

Of note for this clone: The same CDR3 arises from other DNA sequences in this sample as well. The chain uses TRBV9 and TRBJ2-6; D might be TRBD1 (5 bases). CDR1 SGDLS and CDR2 YYNGEE come from the germline V gene. Trimming left V 0 bases short and J 4 bases short, with 8 bases between. This CDR3 is 15 amino acids long. CDR3: CASSVGRAGANVLTF. The CDR3 nucleotides are TGTGCCAGCAGCGTAGGCAGGGCAGGGGCCAACGTCCTGACTTTC. Looking up the rest from reference TRBV9 and TRBJ2-6 gives the full variable domain: DSGVTQTPKHLITATGQRVTLRCSPRSGDLSVYWYQQSLDQGLQFLIQYYNGEERAKGNILERFSAQQFPDLHSELNLSSLELGDSALYFCASSVGRAGANVLTFGAGSRLTVL.

This sequence joins TRBV6-1 and TRBJ1-2, with TRBD1 matching 9 bases. V shed 7 bases and J 6 bases; nucleotides not matched to a gene: 3. CDR1 MNHNS and CDR2 SASEGT come from the germline V gene. CDR3 length: 12 residues. CDR3 in amino acids: CASTRTGDGYTF. The CDR3 bases are TGTGCCAGCACTAGGACAGGGGATGGCTACACCTTC.

The chain employs TRBV11-2 and TRBJ2-1; D may be TRBD2 (6 bases). The CDR3 contains 15 residues. From germline, CDR1 is SGHAT and CDR2 FQNNGV. Trimming left V 0 bases short and J 5 bases short, with 11 bases between. The CDR3 DNA reads as TGTGCCAGCAGCTTAGATGGGGGGAACCACAATGAGCAGTTCTTC. This codes for CASSLDGGNHNEQFF.

This chain joins TRBV6-6 and TRBJ2-3; 10 positions match TRBD2. Germline CDR1 and CDR2: MNHNY and SVGAGI (reference sequence). The CDR3 runs 14 residues. V lost 5 bases and J lost 6; bases outside the gene matches: 5. CDR3 sequence: CASSMGLASDTQYF. The DNA for the CDR3 is TGTGCCAGCAGTATGGGACTAGCGAGCGATACGCAGTATTTT.

The chain couples TRBV6-1 to TRBJ1-5; no reliable D call. The length of the CDR3 is 15 residues. Per germline, CDR1 MNHNS and CDR2 SASEGT. Trimming pared 4 bases from V and 0 bases from J, leaving 10 bases between. The CDR3: CASSVGLVSNQPQHF. CDR3 in DNA: TGTGCCAGCAGTGTTGGCCTTGTTAGCAATCAGCCCCAGCATTTT.

This clone is a singleton in its sample. This rearrangement joins TRBV5-5 to TRBJ2-7; D is uncertain. This CDR3 region has 14 residues. Germline V lookup: CDR1 SGHKS, CDR2 YYEKEE (reference sequence). Deletions cut 1 base from V and 0 bases from J, with 8 bases between. The chain's CDR3 is CASSLIGVSYEQYF. The CDR3 DNA reads TGTGCCAGCAGCTTGATTGGGGTCTCCTACGAGCAGTACTTC.

This clone was seen just once. This chain uses TRBV27 with TRBJ2-4; 10 nucleotides align to TRBD1. The ends lost 2 bases at V and 0 bases at J; junction bases unmatched: 7. This CDR3 comprises 18 residues. The V gene's germline CDR1 is MNHEY and CDR2 SMNVEV (reference sequence). The CDR3 protein is CASSLGGQGNLAKNIQYF. In nucleotides, the CDR3 is TGTGCCAGCAGTTTAGGGGGACAGGGGAACTTAGCCAAAAACATTCAGTACTTC.

Remarks on this clone: Since no conserved phenylalanine or tryptophan closes the CDR3, a read error is the likely cause. It is unclear where the CDR3 begins or ends on the DNA, so no DNA is shown, and the CDR3 is as TCRdb lists it. The genes are TRBV28 and TRBJ1-1. The CDR3 is 15 residues long, ends included. In germline, CDR1 is MDHEN, CDR2 SYDVKM. This CDR3 reads CASSSDRDVGTFRHV.

In nucleotides, the CDR3 is TGTGCCAGCAGTTATAAGGCTCGGCAGGGCGACGATGAGCAGTTCTTC. Encoded protein: CASSYKARQGDDEQFF. The V and J genes are TRBV6-6 and TRBJ2-1; D may be TRBD1 (5 bases). The ends were cut back, 3 bases at V and 8 bases at J, with 20 bases in the middle. This CDR3 has 16 amino acids. Germline CDR1 reads MNHNY; CDR2 reads SVGAGI (reference sequence).

The rearrangement links TRBV4-1 to TRBJ2-5; tentative D call: TRBD2 (5 bases). The CDR3 consists of 14 residues. V was pared by 0 bases and J by 5 bases, with 10 bases between. The germline CDR1 and CDR2 sequences are MGHRA and YSYEKL. As DNA, the CDR3 is TGCGCCAGCAGCCAAGATCCCGGGGTTGAGACCCAGTACTTC. This encodes CASSQDPGVETQYF.

The CDR3 sequence: CASSFRTTYNEQFF. The CDR3 region has the DNA TGTGCCAGCAGCTTTCGCACTACGTACAATGAGCAGTTCTTC. This chain links TRBV11-2 with TRBJ2-1; D gene ambiguous. Germline V CDR1 and CDR2: SGHAT, FQNNGV. Trimming removed 3 bases at V and 4 bases at J, with 10 bases between. The CDR3 has 14 residues. The variable domain in full, completed from reference TRBV11-2 and TRBJ2-1, reads EAGVAQSPRYKIIEKRQSVAFWCNPISGHATLYWYQQILGQGPKLLIQFQNNGVVDDSQLPKDRFSAERLKGVDSTLKIQPAKLEDSAVYLCASSFRTTYNEQFFGPGTRLTVL.

V gene TRBV5-1 combines with J gene TRBJ2-1; D is unresolved. V was clipped by 4 bases and J by 4 bases, with 9 bases between them. CDR1 is SGHRS and CDR2 is YFSETQ in the germline V gene. The CDR3 is 13 amino acids. The CDR3 DNA reads TGCGCCAGCAGCGTACGAGAATACAATGAGCAGTTCTTC. Translation gives CASSVREYNEQFF.

The rearrangement uses TRBV9 and TRBJ2-2; tentatively, D is TRBD2 (5 bases). The CDR3 length is 16 residues. CDR1 is SGDLS and CDR2 is YYNGEE in the germline V gene. The V and J ends lost 0 bases and 7 bases respectively, with 16 bases between them. The CDR3 spells CASSVAFGGPGGELFF. As DNA, the CDR3 is TGTGCCAGCAGCGTAGCTTTCGGCGGGCCAGGCGGGGAGCTGTTTTTT.

With regard to this clone: Other DNA sequences in the sample encode the same CDR3. The J gene is TRBJ1-1, the V gene TRBV30; D uncertain. The length of the CDR3 is 13 residues. Trimming pared 0 bases from V and 0 bases from J, leaving 5 bases between. Germline lookup yields CDR1 GTSNPN and CDR2 SVGIG (reference sequence). The CDR3 here is CAWSVMVNTEAFF. Here the CDR3 DNA reads TGTGCCTGGAGTGTCATGGTGAACACTGAAGCTTTCTTT.

The V call is TRBV7-9, the J call TRBJ2-7; 7 nucleotides match TRBD1. This CDR3 region has 12 residues. V gave up 3 bases and J gave up 6 bases; unmatched junction bases: 2. CDR1 is SEHNR, CDR2 FQNEAQ, per germline (reference sequence). The CDR3 spells CASSFKGAEQYF. As DNA, the CDR3 is TGTGCCAGCAGCTTCAAGGGGGCCGAGCAGTACTTC.

The gene calls are TRBV11-2 and TRBJ2-5; D not resolved. The V end lost 6 bases, the J end lost 11 bases, and 13 bases lay between the germline ends. This CDR3 is 11 amino acids long. From germline, CDR1 is SGHAT and CDR2 FQNNGV. For the CDR3, the DNA is TGTGCCAGCAGTTCCCAGGCAACACAGTACTTC. Translating it yields CASSSQATQYF.

This clone has just a few counts. In the same sample, other DNA sequences code for this CDR3. The chain combines TRBV9 with TRBJ2-3; 9 bases map to TRBD2. The CDR3 length is 15 residues. J gave up 1 base and V 2 bases, and 2 bases lay outside the gene matches. Per germline, CDR1 SGDLS and CDR2 YYNGEE. The CDR3 DNA reads TGTGCCAGCAGCGTTTGGACTAGCGGCACAGATACGCAGTATTTT. This translates into CASSVWTSGTDTQYF.

This chain uses TRBV6-5 with TRBJ2-4; no firm D call. Germline CDR1 MNHEY, CDR2 SVGAGI. The CDR3 is 14 amino acids. Trimming took 7 bases from V and 2 from J, leaving 12 bases between them. The CDR3 protein is CASTLFSTKNIQYF. The DNA for the CDR3 is TGTGCCAGCACCCTCTTCTCGACCAAAAACATTCAGTACTTC.

This chain joins TRBV10-3 and TRBJ2-7; TRBD1 agrees at 7 bases. CDR1 and CDR2 from the germline V gene are ENHRY and SYGVKD. V lost 5 bases, J lost 6 bases, and 13 bases stayed unmatched. The CDR3 is 15 residues long. In nucleotides, the CDR3 is TGTGCCATCAGTTTCCATACCGGGACAGCCTCCGAGCAGTACTTC. It specifies CAISFHTGTASEQYF.

The chain is built from TRBV11-2 and TRBJ1-4, with 7 positions matching TRBD1. The CDR3 is 15 amino acids. Germline V CDR1 and CDR2: SGHAT, FQNNGV. The V gene end was trimmed by 5 bases and the J gene end by 0 bases; junction bases not matched to a gene: 3. The CDR3 region is CASSLGQTTNEKLFF. The CDR3 DNA is TGTGCCAGCAGCCTGGGACAGACAACTAATGAAAAACTGTTTTTT.

The chain is built from TRBV5-4 and TRBJ2-7; no clear D gene. Germline lookup yields CDR1 SGHNT and CDR2 YYREEE (reference sequence). CDR3 size: 15 residues. V gave up 1 base and J gave up 0 bases, with 11 bases separating them. DNA of the CDR3: TGTGCCAGCAGCTTGTCAGGCCCCAGCTCCTACGAGCAGTACTTC. Translation gives CASSLSGPSSYEQYF.

Here the CDR3 reads CASSLRSEGLAYEQYF. The CDR3 DNA reads as TGTGCCAGCAGCCTACGAAGCGAGGGACTGGCTTACGAGCAGTACTTC. This chain links TRBV7-6 with TRBJ2-7; possibly TRBD2 for D (6 bases). Germline CDR1 and CDR2: SGHVS and FNYEAQ. CDR3 length equals 16 residues. Trimming pared 5 bases from V and 4 bases from J, leaving 21 bases between.

V is TRBV10-1 and J is TRBJ2-3; the D gene is possibly TRBD2 (5 bases). Trimming took off 4 bases at V and 6 bases at J, with 11 bases between the two ends. In germline, CDR1 is WNHNN, CDR2 SYGVQD (reference sequence). The length of the CDR3 is 13 residues. CDR3 in amino acids: CASSGVASDTQYF. CDR3 nucleotides: TGCGCCAGCAGTGGAGTAGCGTCGGATACGCAGTATTTT.